The clone carrying this T cell receptor (beta chain) has more than one count but fewer than ten. The antigen remains undetermined. TCRdb ran MiXCR on the reads and lists one entry per CDR3 protein. Of about 230,000 distinct CDR3 sequences in the sample, roughly 23% were seen once. The data were taken from a study of T cell repertoires in cytomegalovirus infection. About the research overall: It was the public TCR beta signatures that indicated both CMV infection and matching HLA type. General study results and limits: Public TCR beta family frequency separated CMV-and-HLA carriers, including in an independent cohort. HLA-C-restricted CMV clonotypes gave the most frequent clonotype in two of eight donors.

CDR1 DFQATT and CDR2 SNEGSKA come from the germline V gene (reference sequence). The V segment lost 8 bases and the J segment 3 bases; nucleotides outside the gene matches: 9. This CDR3 has 14 amino acids. V and J are TRBV20-1 and TRBJ2-7; TRBD2 matches 11 bases. This receptor was taken from a human donor in good health (CMV status not recorded). Some clones in this sample may be carry-over from other donors' samples. Specimen: CD8+ T cells from PBMCs. The CDR3 coding sequence is TGCAGTCTAGACGGAACTAGCGGGGGCTACGAGCAGTACTTC. It encodes CSLDGTSGGYEQYF.